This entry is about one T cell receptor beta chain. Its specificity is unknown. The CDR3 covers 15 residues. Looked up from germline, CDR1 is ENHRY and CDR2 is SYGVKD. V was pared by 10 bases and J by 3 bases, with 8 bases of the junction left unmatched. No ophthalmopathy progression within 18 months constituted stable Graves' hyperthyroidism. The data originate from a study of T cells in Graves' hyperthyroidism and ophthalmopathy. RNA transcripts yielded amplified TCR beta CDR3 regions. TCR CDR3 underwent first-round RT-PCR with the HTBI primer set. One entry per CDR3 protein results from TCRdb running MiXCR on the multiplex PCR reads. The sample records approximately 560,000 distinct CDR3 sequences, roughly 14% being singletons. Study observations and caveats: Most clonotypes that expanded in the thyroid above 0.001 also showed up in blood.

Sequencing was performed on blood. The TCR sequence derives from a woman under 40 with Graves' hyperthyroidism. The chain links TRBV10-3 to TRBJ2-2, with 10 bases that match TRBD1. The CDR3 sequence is CATRDRGMDTGELFF. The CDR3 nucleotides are TGTGCCACCCGGGACAGGGGAATGGACACCGGGGAGCTGTTTTTT.